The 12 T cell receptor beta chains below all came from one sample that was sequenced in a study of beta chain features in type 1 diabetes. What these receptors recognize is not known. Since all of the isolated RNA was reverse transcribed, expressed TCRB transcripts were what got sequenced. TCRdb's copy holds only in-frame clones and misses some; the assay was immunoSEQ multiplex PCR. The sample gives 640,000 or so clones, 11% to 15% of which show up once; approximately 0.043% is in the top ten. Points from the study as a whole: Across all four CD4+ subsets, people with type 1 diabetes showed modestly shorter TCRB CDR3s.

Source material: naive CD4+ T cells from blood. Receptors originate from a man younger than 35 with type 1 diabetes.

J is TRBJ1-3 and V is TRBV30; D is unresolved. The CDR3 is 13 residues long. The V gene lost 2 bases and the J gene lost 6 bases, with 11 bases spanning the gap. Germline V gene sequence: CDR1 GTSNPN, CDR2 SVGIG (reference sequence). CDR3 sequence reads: CAWSRSLENTIYF. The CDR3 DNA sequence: TGTGCCTGGAGTAGGAGCCTTGAAAACACCATATATTTT.

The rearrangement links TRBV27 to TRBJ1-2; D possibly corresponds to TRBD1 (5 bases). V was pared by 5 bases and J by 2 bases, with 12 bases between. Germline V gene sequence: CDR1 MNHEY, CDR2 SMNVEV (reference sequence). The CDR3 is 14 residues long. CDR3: CASSLTRGNYGYTF. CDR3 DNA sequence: TGTGCCAGCAGTCTTACGAGGGGAAACTATGGCTACACCTTC.

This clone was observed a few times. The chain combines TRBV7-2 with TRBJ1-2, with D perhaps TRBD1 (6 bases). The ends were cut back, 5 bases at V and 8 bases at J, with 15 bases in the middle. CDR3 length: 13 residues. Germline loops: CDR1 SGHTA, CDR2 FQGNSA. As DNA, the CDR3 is TGTGCCAGCAGCAATGACAGGTGGGGAGGCTACACCTTC. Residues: CASSNDRWGGYTF.

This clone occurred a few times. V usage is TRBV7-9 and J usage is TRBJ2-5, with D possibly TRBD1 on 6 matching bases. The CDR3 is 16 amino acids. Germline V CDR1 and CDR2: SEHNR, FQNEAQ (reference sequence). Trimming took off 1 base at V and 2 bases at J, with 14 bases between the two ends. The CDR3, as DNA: TGTGCCAGCAGCTTAGGACAGGAGAACTTTCAAGAGACCCAGTACTTC. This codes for CASSLGQENFQETQYF.

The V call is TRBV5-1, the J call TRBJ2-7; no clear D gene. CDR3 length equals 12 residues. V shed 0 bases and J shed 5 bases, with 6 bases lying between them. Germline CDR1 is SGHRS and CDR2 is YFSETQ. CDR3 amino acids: CASSLDSDEQYF. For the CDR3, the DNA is TGCGCCAGCAGCTTGGACAGCGACGAGCAGTACTTC.

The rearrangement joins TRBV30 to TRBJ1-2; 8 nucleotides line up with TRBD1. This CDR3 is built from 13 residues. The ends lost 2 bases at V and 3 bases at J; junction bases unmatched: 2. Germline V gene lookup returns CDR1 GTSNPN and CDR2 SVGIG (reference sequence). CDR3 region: CAWSLQGDYGYTF. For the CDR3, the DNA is TGTGCCTGGAGTCTACAGGGGGACTATGGCTACACCTTC. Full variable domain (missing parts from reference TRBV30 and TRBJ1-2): SQTIHQWPATLVQPVGSPLSLECTVEGTSNPNLYWYRQAAGRGLQLLFYSVGIGQISSEVPQNLSASRPQDRQFILSSKKLLLSDSGFYLCAWSLQGDYGYTFGSGTRLTVV.

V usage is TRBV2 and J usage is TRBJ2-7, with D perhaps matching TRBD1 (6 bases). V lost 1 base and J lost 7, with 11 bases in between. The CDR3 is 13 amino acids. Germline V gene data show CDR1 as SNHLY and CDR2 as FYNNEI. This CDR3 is CASSEDRATEQYF. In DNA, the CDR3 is TGTGCCAGCAGTGAAGACAGGGCTACGGAGCAGTACTTC.

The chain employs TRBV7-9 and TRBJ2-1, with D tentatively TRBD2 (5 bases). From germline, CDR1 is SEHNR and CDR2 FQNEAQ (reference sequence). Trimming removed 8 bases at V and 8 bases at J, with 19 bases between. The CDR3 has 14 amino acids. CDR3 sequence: CASSSIPMWHEQFF. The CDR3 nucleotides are TGTGCCAGCTCTAGCATCCCGATGTGGCATGAGCAGTTCTTC.

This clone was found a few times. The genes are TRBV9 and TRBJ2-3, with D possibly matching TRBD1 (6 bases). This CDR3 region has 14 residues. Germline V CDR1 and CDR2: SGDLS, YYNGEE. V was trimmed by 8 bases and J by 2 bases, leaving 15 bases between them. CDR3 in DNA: TGTGCCAGTGCGACAAGGGGGTCCACAGATACGCAGTATTTT. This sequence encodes CASATRGSTDTQYF.

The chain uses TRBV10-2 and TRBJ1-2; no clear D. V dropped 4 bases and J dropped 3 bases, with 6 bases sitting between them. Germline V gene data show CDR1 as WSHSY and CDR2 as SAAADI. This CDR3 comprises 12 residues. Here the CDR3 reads CASSGQDYGYTF. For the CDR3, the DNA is TGCGCCAGCAGTGGGCAAGACTATGGCTACACCTTC.

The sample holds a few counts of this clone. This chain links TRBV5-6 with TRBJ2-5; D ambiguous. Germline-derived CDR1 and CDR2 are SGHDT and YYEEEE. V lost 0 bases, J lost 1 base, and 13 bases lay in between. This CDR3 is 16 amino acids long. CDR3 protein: CASSLVGLTFQETQYF. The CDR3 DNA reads TGTGCCAGCAGCTTGGTGGGATTAACCTTCCAAGAGACCCAGTACTTC.

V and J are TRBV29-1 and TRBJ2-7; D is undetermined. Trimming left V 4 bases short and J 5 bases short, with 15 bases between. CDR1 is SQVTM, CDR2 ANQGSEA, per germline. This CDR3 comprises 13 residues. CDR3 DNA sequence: TGCAGCGTTGTTATGTTGGGTTGGGACGAGCAGTACTTC. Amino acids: CSVVMLGWDEQYF.